The 17 T cell receptor beta chains reported below all come from one sample, sequenced in a study of blood T cell repertoires in COVID-19. Repertoires were generated with immunoSEQ multiplex PCR, while TCRdb's copy carries only in-frame clones and drops some. This repertoire shows approximately 71,000 clones, less than 80% found once; its top ten account for about 26%. The sequencing sample was made of peripheral blood. The origin of the receptors is a man aged 60-69 years with active or convalescent COVID-19.

The chain combines TRBV5-5 with TRBJ1-5; D is undetermined. The CDR3 spans 14 residues. Per germline, CDR1 SGHKS and CDR2 YYEKEE (reference sequence). The V end lost 1 base, the J end lost 9 bases, and 14 bases lay between the germline ends. The DNA for the CDR3 is TGTGCCAGCAGCTTGAACGACGGGGATCTGCCCCAGCATTTT. Residues: CASSLNDGDLPQHF.

This clone came up a few times. This rearrangement joins TRBV7-3 to TRBJ2-1; 10 bases map to TRBD2. V shed 5 bases and J 7 bases; nucleotides not matched to a gene: 8. CDR3 size: 15 residues. Germline loops: CDR1 SGHTA, CDR2 FQGTGA. CDR3 coding DNA: TGTGCCAGCAGCCCGCTAGCGGGGGTGGGGAATGAGCAGTTCTTC. It specifies CASSPLAGVGNEQFF.

This rearrangement joins TRBV19 to TRBJ1-1; D possibly corresponds to TRBD1 (5 bases). Germline V CDR1 and CDR2: LNHDA, SQIVND (reference sequence). The CDR3 contains 14 residues. V gave up 7 bases and J gave up 0 bases, with 12 bases separating them. DNA of the CDR3: TGTGCCAGTAACGCGGCAGGGATGAACACTGAAGCTTTCTTT. Translated: CASNAAGMNTEAFF.

The chain recombines TRBV28 with TRBJ2-5, with D possibly matching TRBD2 (6 bases). V lost 6 bases and J lost 5, with 13 bases in between. Germline V gives CDR1 MDHEN, CDR2 SYDVKM. CDR3 length equals 13 residues. CDR3: CASRRLVGETQYF. DNA for the CDR3: TGTGCCAGCAGGCGACTAGTCGGGGAGACCCAGTACTTC.

This clone was picked up one time. CDR3 protein: CSVNGENTEAFF. The CDR3 region has the DNA TGCAGCGTGAACGGGGAGAACACTGAAGCTTTCTTT. The V gene is TRBV29-1, the J gene TRBJ1-1; D ambiguous. This CDR3 region has 12 residues. CDR1 is SQVTM, CDR2 ANQGSEA, per germline. The germline V and J ends were trimmed by 6 bases and 1 base, with 9 bases remaining between them.

The gene calls are TRBV6-2 or TRBV6-3 and TRBJ2-1; possible D gene TRBD1, 6 bases. Germline V CDR1 and CDR2: MNHEY, SVGEGT. The V and J ends lost 6 bases and 6 bases respectively, with 12 bases between them. CDR3 length equals 13 residues. Here the CDR3 reads CASSQGLGNEQFF. For the CDR3, the DNA is TGTGCCAGCAGCCAGGGGCTTGGCAATGAGCAGTTCTTC.

The V and J genes are TRBV4-1 and TRBJ1-2; D remains ambiguous. The germline V and J ends were trimmed by 0 bases and 6 bases, with 23 bases remaining between them. The CDR3 consists of 18 residues. The germline CDR1 and CDR2 sequences are MGHRA and YSYEKL. The CDR3 nucleotides read TGCGCCAGCAGCCAAGATCGGTTTGACTCGGCGGTATCGAATGGCTACACCTTC. Translating gives CASSQDRFDSAVSNGYTF.

The table lists this clone with a few counts. This chain links TRBV29-1 with TRBJ2-3, with TRBD2 matching over 8 bases. V dropped 6 bases and J dropped 2; count of bases not matched to a gene: 7. The CDR3 spans 14 residues. The germline V gene encodes CDR1 SQVTM and CDR2 ANQGSEA. CDR3 sequence: CSVESGGHTDTQYF. CDR3 sequence (DNA): TGCAGCGTGGAGAGCGGGGGACACACAGATACGCAGTATTTT.

This clone was recorded only once. The chain links TRBV6-5 to TRBJ1-1; no reliable D call. Between the trimmed V and J ends, which lost 2 bases and 8 bases, there was a span of 15 bases. CDR3 length equals 14 residues. Germline CDR1 and CDR2: MNHEY and SVGAGI. The CDR3 region is CASSYTGSGREAFF. The CDR3 DNA follows: TGTGCCAGCAGTTACACGGGGTCGGGAAGGGAAGCTTTCTTT.

The rearrangement links TRBV6-5 to TRBJ1-2, with a possible D match to TRBD1 (6 bases). This CDR3 has 14 residues. CDR1 is MNHEY, CDR2 SVGAGI, per germline. Trimming took off 6 bases at V and 5 bases at J, with 16 bases between the two ends. The CDR3 DNA reads as TGTGCCAGCAGCCAGCAAGGCAGGGGATATGGCTACACCTTC. Amino acid sequence: CASSQQGRGYGYTF.

V and J are TRBV4-1 and TRBJ1-1, with D maybe TRBD1 (6 bases). CDR1 MGHRA and CDR2 YSYEKL come from the germline V gene. Deletions cut 1 base from V and 5 bases from J, with 11 bases between. The CDR3 length is 14 residues. CDR3 sequence: CASSQVGGQTEAFF. The CDR3 DNA reads TGCGCCAGCAGCCAAGTGGGGGGGCAAACTGAAGCTTTCTTT.

The V and J genes are TRBV6-5 and TRBJ2-5; the D gene is possibly TRBD1 (6 bases). V lost 6 bases and J lost 1, with 12 bases in between. CDR3 length equals 14 residues. Germline lookup yields CDR1 MNHEY and CDR2 SVGAGI. The CDR3 protein is CASSSGQLQETQYF. CDR3 coding DNA: TGTGCCAGCAGCTCCGGACAGCTCCAAGAGACCCAGTACTTC.

This chain links TRBV28 with TRBJ1-5; D not resolved. V lost 5 bases and J 7 bases, leaving 15 bases between the germline ends. The CDR3 extends over 14 amino acids. Germline V gives CDR1 MDHEN, CDR2 SYDVKM. DNA of the CDR3: TGTGCCAGCAGTCGCCGGGAACACTTGCAGCCCCAGCATTTT. Its translation is CASSRREHLQPQHF.

This chain connects TRBV7-9 to TRBJ2-7; D is unresolved. Per the germline V gene, CDR1 is SEHNR and CDR2 is FQNEAQ (reference sequence). The ends were cut back, 0 bases at V and 3 bases at J, with 12 bases in the middle. CDR3 length: 15 amino acids. The CDR3 DNA reads as TGTGCCAGCAGCTTAGCCCCGATTAGTAACTACGAGCAGTACTTC. It translates to CASSLAPISNYEQYF.

The CDR3 spells CASSLWGGAYEQYF. Written as DNA, the CDR3 is TGCGCCAGCAGCTTGTGGGGGGGCGCATACGAGCAGTACTTC. This chain connects TRBV5-1 to TRBJ2-7; perhaps TRBD2 as D (7 bases). The V gene lost 1 base and the J gene lost 4 bases, with 12 bases spanning the gap. Germline CDR1 is SGHRS and CDR2 is YFSETQ. This CDR3 is built from 14 residues.

The gene calls are TRBV2 and TRBJ2-1; 8 bases match TRBD2. This CDR3 has 14 residues. Germline-derived CDR1 and CDR2 are SNHLY and FYNNEI. Trimming removed 6 bases from V and 8 bases from J; junction bases left unmatched: 9. For the CDR3, the DNA is TGTGCCAGCAGGGGGAGCGGGGGTCGGGATGAGCAGTTCTTC. The encoded protein is CASRGSGGRDEQFF.

The V gene is TRBV7-2, the J gene TRBJ2-5, with D perhaps matching TRBD1 (7 bases). Germline CDR1 reads SGHTA; CDR2 reads FQGNSA. V was cut by 0 bases and J by 5 bases, with 10 bases left in between. The CDR3 extends over 14 amino acids. CDR3 in amino acids: CASSLAAGGETQYF. Written as DNA, the CDR3 is TGTGCCAGCAGCTTAGCGGCAGGGGGGGAGACCCAGTACTTC.